Listed below are T cell receptor beta chains from one sample, sequenced in a study of radiotherapy plus CTLA-4 blockade in lung cancer. Method: immunoSEQ multiplex PCR; TCRdb's copy keeps in-frame clones and lacks some. The table includes about 49,000 clones, around 72% detected once. This sample comprised peripheral blood, obtained from a patient treated with radiotherapy plus ipilimumab. Receptors were obtained from a human donor with non-small cell lung cancer who had a complete response to radiotherapy plus ipilimumab. Each CDR3 is given with its conserved first and last residue. The D gene is left open where the match is weak. Part of the rows lack a size; the others show once, few, many or a class for expanded clones.

clone_size: medium-sized; j_call: TRBJ2-7; cdr3_length: 12; v_call: TRBV10-3; d_call: .; cdr3_aa: CAISESWLEQYF; cdr3_nt: TGTGCCATCAGTGAGTCGTGGCTGGAGCAGTACTTC
clone_size: few; j_call: TRBJ1-1; cdr3_length: 15; v_call: TRBV10-3; d_call: .; cdr3_aa: CAISARGGADTEAFF; cdr3_nt: TGTGCCATCAGTGCCCGGGGGGGGGCGGACACTGAAGCTTTCTTT
clone_size: .; j_call: TRBJ1-2; cdr3_length: 14; v_call: TRBV28; d_call: TRBD1; cdr3_aa: CASRPTGAGGGYTF; cdr3_nt: TGTGCCAGCAGACCAACAGGGGCAGGTGGCGGCTACACCTTC
clone_size: .; j_call: TRBJ1-1; cdr3_length: 14; v_call: TRBV6-6; d_call: .; cdr3_aa: CASKHREGGTEAFF; cdr3_nt: TGTGCCAGCAAACACAGGGAAGGGGGCACTGAAGCTTTCTTT
clone_size: once; j_call: TRBJ2-2; cdr3_length: 16; v_call: TRBV7-6; d_call: .; cdr3_aa: CASSPRAGINTGELFF; cdr3_nt: TGTGCCAGCAGTCCAAGGGCGGGAATTAACACCGGGGAGCTGTTTTTT
clone_size: .; j_call: TRBJ1-1; cdr3_length: 15; v_call: TRBV6-6; d_call: TRBD1; cdr3_aa: CASSSPGTGRTEAFF; cdr3_nt: TGTGCCAGCAGTTCCCCCGGGACAGGGCGGACTGAAGCTTTCTTT
clone_size: .; j_call: TRBJ2-1; cdr3_length: 16; v_call: TRBV7-8; d_call: .; cdr3_aa: CASSLVGWTVYNEQFF; cdr3_nt: TGTGCCAGCAGCTTAGTAGGATGGACTGTCTACAATGAGCAGTTCTTC
clone_size: .; j_call: TRBJ2-4; cdr3_length: 15; v_call: TRBV11-2; d_call: TRBD2; cdr3_aa: CASSWKRGVENIQYF; cdr3_nt: TGTGCCAGCAGCTGGAAGCGGGGGGTCGAAAACATTCAGTACTTC
clone_size: .; j_call: TRBJ2-7; cdr3_length: 11; v_call: TRBV30; d_call: TRBD2; cdr3_aa: CAWSGLAEQYF; cdr3_nt: TGTGCCTGGAGCGGACTAGCCGAGCAGTACTTC
clone_size: .; j_call: TRBJ1-5; cdr3_length: 19; v_call: TRBV5-1; d_call: TRBD1; cdr3_aa: CASSQFRRKGQGINQPQHF; cdr3_nt: TGCGCCAGCAGCCAATTCCGCCGTAAAGGACAGGGCATCAATCAGCCCCAGCATTTT
clone_size: .; j_call: TRBJ2-5; cdr3_length: 15; v_call: TRBV5-4; d_call: TRBD1; cdr3_aa: CASSLPGQGAKTQYF; cdr3_nt: TGTGCCAGCAGCCTTCCGGGACAGGGGGCGAAGACCCAGTACTTC
clone_size: .; j_call: TRBJ2-1; cdr3_length: 17; v_call: TRBV7-2; d_call: TRBD2; cdr3_aa: CASSLGLGTSSGNEQFF; cdr3_nt: TGTGCCAGCAGCTTAGGTTTGGGGACTAGCTCGGGCAATGAGCAGTTCTTC
clone_size: .; j_call: TRBJ2-2; cdr3_length: 18; v_call: TRBV9; d_call: TRBD2; cdr3_aa: CASSQRIGGRAGAGELFF; cdr3_nt: TGTGCCAGCAGCCAGCGTATTGGCGGGAGGGCCGGTGCCGGGGAGCTGTTTTTT
clone_size: few; j_call: TRBJ1-1; cdr3_length: 13; v_call: TRBV7-2; d_call: .; cdr3_aa: CASSLQENTEAFF; cdr3_nt: TGTGCCAGCAGCTTACAGGAAAACACTGAAGCTTTCTTT
clone_size: .; j_call: TRBJ2-2; cdr3_length: 13; v_call: TRBV29-1; d_call: TRBD2; cdr3_aa: CSYGGAATGELFF; cdr3_nt: TGCAGCTACGGGGGGGCGGCCACCGGGGAGCTGTTTTTT
clone_size: .; j_call: TRBJ2-5; cdr3_length: 12; v_call: TRBV28; d_call: .; cdr3_aa: CASNQGQETQYF; cdr3_nt: TGTGCCAGCAATCAGGGCCAAGAGACCCAGTACTTC
clone_size: once; j_call: TRBJ2-3; cdr3_length: 12; v_call: TRBV30; d_call: .; cdr3_aa: CAWSSSTDTQYF; cdr3_nt: TGTGCCTGGAGTTCTAGCACAGATACGCAGTATTTT
clone_size: few; j_call: TRBJ2-3; cdr3_length: 16; v_call: TRBV15; d_call: .; cdr3_aa: CATSRGIGSGTDTQYF; cdr3_nt: TGTGCCACCAGCAGAGGTATTGGGAGCGGCACAGATACGCAGTATTTT
clone_size: .; j_call: TRBJ1-1; cdr3_length: 14; v_call: TRBV7-9; d_call: .; cdr3_aa: CASSSQGGAGEAFF; cdr3_nt: TGTGCCAGCAGCTCCCAGGGTGGGGCTGGGGAAGCTTTCTTT
clone_size: few; j_call: TRBJ2-6; cdr3_length: 19; v_call: TRBV30; d_call: .; cdr3_aa: CAWSVRRPGARSGANVLTF; cdr3_nt: TGTGCCTGGAGTGTACGACGGCCGGGAGCCCGCTCTGGGGCCAACGTCCTGACTTTC
clone_size: few; j_call: TRBJ2-7; cdr3_length: 14; v_call: TRBV5-1; d_call: TRBD1; cdr3_aa: CASSKGDRLGEQYF; cdr3_nt: TGCGCCAGCAGTAAGGGGGACAGGTTGGGTGAGCAGTACTTC
clone_size: .; j_call: TRBJ2-1; cdr3_length: 15; v_call: TRBV5-5; d_call: TRBD2; cdr3_aa: CASSLLAGTYNEQFF; cdr3_nt: TGTGCCAGCAGCTTACTAGCGGGAACTTACAATGAGCAGTTCTTC
clone_size: once; j_call: TRBJ2-1; cdr3_length: 18; v_call: TRBV7-3; d_call: TRBD2; cdr3_aa: CASSFYPGLAGEDNEQFF; cdr3_nt: TGTGCCAGCAGCTTTTACCCGGGACTAGCGGGAGAGGACAATGAGCAGTTCTTC
clone_size: .; j_call: TRBJ2-1; cdr3_length: 14; v_call: TRBV28; d_call: .; cdr3_aa: CASSSPGLHNEQFF; cdr3_nt: TGTGCCAGCAGTTCCCCGGGACTTCACAATGAGCAGTTCTTC
clone_size: .; j_call: TRBJ2-7; cdr3_length: 15; v_call: TRBV5-6; d_call: .; cdr3_aa: CASSLGPGESYEQYF; cdr3_nt: TGTGCCAGCAGCTTGGGCCCAGGGGAATCCTACGAGCAGTACTTC
clone_size: .; j_call: TRBJ2-7; cdr3_length: 13; v_call: TRBV6-5; d_call: TRBD2; cdr3_aa: CASRAGGVLEQYF; cdr3_nt: TGTGCCAGCAGGGCGGGAGGGGTTCTCGAGCAGTACTTC
clone_size: .; j_call: TRBJ1-2; cdr3_length: 15; v_call: TRBV6-5; d_call: .; cdr3_aa: CASSYSSGPSGGYTF; cdr3_nt: TGTGCCAGCAGTTACTCTTCTGGGCCCTCCGGTGGCTACACCTTC
clone_size: few; j_call: TRBJ1-5; cdr3_length: 13; v_call: TRBV28; d_call: .; cdr3_aa: CASTVIGSQPQHF; cdr3_nt: TGTGCCAGCACTGTAATAGGGAGTCAGCCCCAGCATTTT
clone_size: .; j_call: TRBJ1-2; cdr3_length: 13; v_call: TRBV6-1; d_call: TRBD1; cdr3_aa: CASRPTGGHGYTF; cdr3_nt: TGTGCCAGCAGACCCACAGGGGGCCATGGCTACACCTTC
clone_size: .; j_call: TRBJ2-1; cdr3_length: 17; v_call: TRBV25-1; d_call: .; cdr3_aa: CASSSRASGRSYNEQFF; cdr3_nt: TGTGCCAGCAGCTCGCGAGCCAGCGGCCGCTCCTACAATGAGCAGTTCTTC
clone_size: .; j_call: TRBJ2-5; cdr3_length: 19; v_call: TRBV18; d_call: .; cdr3_aa: CASSPLRGGGDTSQETQYF; cdr3_nt: TGTGCCAGCTCACCATTACGAGGGGGTGGGGACACTTCTCAAGAGACCCAGTACTTC
clone_size: .; j_call: TRBJ2-1; cdr3_length: 15; v_call: TRBV5-6; d_call: TRBD2; cdr3_aa: CASSLRGVPYNEQFF; cdr3_nt: TGTGCCAGCAGCCTCCGGGGGGTTCCCTACAATGAGCAGTTCTTC
clone_size: .; j_call: TRBJ2-7; cdr3_length: 12; v_call: TRBV7-9; d_call: .; cdr3_aa: CASRGDIYEQYF; cdr3_nt: TGTGCCAGCAGGGGGGACATCTACGAGCAGTACTTC
clone_size: few; j_call: TRBJ2-7; cdr3_length: 14; v_call: TRBV15; d_call: .; cdr3_aa: CATSPAGVSYEQYF; cdr3_nt: TGTGCCACCAGTCCCGCCGGAGTTTCCTACGAGCAGTACTTC
clone_size: .; j_call: TRBJ2-3; cdr3_length: 16; v_call: TRBV7-2; d_call: TRBD1; cdr3_aa: CASSGRDRGPTDTQYF; cdr3_nt: TGTGCCAGCAGCGGCCGGGACAGGGGTCCCACAGATACGCAGTATTTT
clone_size: .; j_call: TRBJ1-4; cdr3_length: 15; v_call: TRBV5-4; d_call: .; cdr3_aa: CASSSASGTNEKLFF; cdr3_nt: TGTGCCAGCAGCTCCGCCTCGGGGACTAATGAAAAACTGTTTTTT
clone_size: .; j_call: TRBJ2-5; cdr3_length: 15; v_call: TRBV19; d_call: .; cdr3_aa: CASSTTRLLQETQYF; cdr3_nt: TGTGCCAGTAGTACCACAAGACTCCTCCAAGAGACCCAGTACTTC
clone_size: few; j_call: TRBJ2-7; cdr3_length: 14; v_call: TRBV30; d_call: TRBD1; cdr3_aa: CAWSDGTGGYEQYF; cdr3_nt: TGTGCCTGGAGTGATGGGACAGGGGGCTACGAGCAGTACTTC
clone_size: .; j_call: TRBJ1-1; cdr3_length: 14; v_call: TRBV18; d_call: TRBD1; cdr3_aa: CASSAGTGATEAFF; cdr3_nt: TGTGCCAGCTCGGCCGGGACAGGGGCAACTGAAGCTTTCTTT
clone_size: .; j_call: TRBJ1-4; cdr3_length: 15; v_call: TRBV6-6; d_call: TRBD1; cdr3_aa: CASSLGQALNEKLFF; cdr3_nt: TGTGCCAGCAGTTTGGGACAGGCACTTAATGAAAAACTGTTTTTT
clone_size: .; j_call: TRBJ1-1; cdr3_length: 15; v_call: TRBV18; d_call: .; cdr3_aa: CASSSQGVRNTEAFF; cdr3_nt: TGTGCCAGCTCGTCTCAGGGTGTCAGGAACACTGAAGCTTTCTTT
clone_size: few; j_call: TRBJ2-7; cdr3_length: 15; v_call: TRBV10-3; d_call: TRBD1; cdr3_aa: CAISEGDRGSYEQYF; cdr3_nt: TGTGCCATCAGTGAGGGGGACAGGGGCTCCTACGAGCAGTACTTC
clone_size: .; j_call: TRBJ2-3; cdr3_length: 16; v_call: TRBV7-9; d_call: .; cdr3_aa: CASTLSRDFSPDTQYF; cdr3_nt: TGTGCCAGCACCCTTTCCCGGGACTTTTCGCCGGATACGCAGTATTTT
clone_size: .; j_call: TRBJ2-1; cdr3_length: 16; v_call: TRBV28; d_call: TRBD2; cdr3_aa: CASSFWTGGRATEQFF; cdr3_nt: TGTGCCAGCAGTTTCTGGACGGGCGGGAGGGCCACTGAGCAGTTCTTC
clone_size: few; j_call: TRBJ2-1; cdr3_length: 14; v_call: TRBV10-2; d_call: .; cdr3_aa: CAVRRERLGNEQFF; cdr3_nt: TGCGCCGTCCGACGGGAGAGGTTAGGCAATGAGCAGTTCTTC
clone_size: .; j_call: TRBJ2-1; cdr3_length: 15; v_call: TRBV5-6; d_call: .; cdr3_aa: CASKTGLGGGDEQFF; cdr3_nt: TGTGCCAGCAAAACTGGGCTAGGGGGTGGGGATGAGCAGTTCTTC
clone_size: .; j_call: TRBJ2-7; cdr3_length: 14; v_call: TRBV10-2; d_call: .; cdr3_aa: CASSEWQDSYEQYF; cdr3_nt: TGCGCCAGCAGTGAGTGGCAGGACTCCTACGAGCAGTACTTC
clone_size: few; j_call: TRBJ2-7; cdr3_length: 17; v_call: TRBV4-3; d_call: .; cdr3_aa: CASSQDLGRAGRYEQYF; cdr3_nt: TGCGCCAGCAGCCAAGATTTAGGCCGGGCAGGGAGGTACGAGCAGTACTTC
clone_size: .; j_call: TRBJ2-1; cdr3_length: 15; v_call: TRBV6-5; d_call: TRBD1; cdr3_aa: CASRETGQGFDEQFF; cdr3_nt: TGTGCCAGCAGAGAAACGGGACAGGGGTTCGATGAGCAGTTCTTC
clone_size: once; j_call: TRBJ2-7; cdr3_length: 15; v_call: TRBV6-6; d_call: .; cdr3_aa: CASSNRERSSYEQYF; cdr3_nt: TGTGCCAGCAGTAACCGGGAACGGTCGTCCTACGAGCAGTACTTC